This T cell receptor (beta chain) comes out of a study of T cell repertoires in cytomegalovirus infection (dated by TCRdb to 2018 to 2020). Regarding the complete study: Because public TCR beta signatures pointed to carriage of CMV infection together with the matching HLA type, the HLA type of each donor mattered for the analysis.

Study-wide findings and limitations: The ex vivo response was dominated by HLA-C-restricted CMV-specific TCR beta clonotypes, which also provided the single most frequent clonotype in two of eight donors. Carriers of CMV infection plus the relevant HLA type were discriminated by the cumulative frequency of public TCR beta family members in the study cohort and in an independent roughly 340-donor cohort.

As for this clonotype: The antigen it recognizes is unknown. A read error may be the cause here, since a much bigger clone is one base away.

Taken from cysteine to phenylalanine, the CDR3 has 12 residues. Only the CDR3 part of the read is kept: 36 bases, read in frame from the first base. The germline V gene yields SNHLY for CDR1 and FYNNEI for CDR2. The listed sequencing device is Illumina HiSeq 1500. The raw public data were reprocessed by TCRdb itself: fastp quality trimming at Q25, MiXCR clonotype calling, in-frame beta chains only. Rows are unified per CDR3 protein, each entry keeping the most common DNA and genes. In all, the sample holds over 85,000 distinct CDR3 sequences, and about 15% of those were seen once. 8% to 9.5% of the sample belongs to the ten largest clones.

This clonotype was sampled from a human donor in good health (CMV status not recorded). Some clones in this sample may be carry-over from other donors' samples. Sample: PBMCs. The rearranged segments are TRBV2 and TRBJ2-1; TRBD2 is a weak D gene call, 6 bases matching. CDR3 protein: CASRGDGGEPFF. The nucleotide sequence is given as TGTGCCAGCAGGGGGGACGGGGGTGAGCCGTTCTTC.